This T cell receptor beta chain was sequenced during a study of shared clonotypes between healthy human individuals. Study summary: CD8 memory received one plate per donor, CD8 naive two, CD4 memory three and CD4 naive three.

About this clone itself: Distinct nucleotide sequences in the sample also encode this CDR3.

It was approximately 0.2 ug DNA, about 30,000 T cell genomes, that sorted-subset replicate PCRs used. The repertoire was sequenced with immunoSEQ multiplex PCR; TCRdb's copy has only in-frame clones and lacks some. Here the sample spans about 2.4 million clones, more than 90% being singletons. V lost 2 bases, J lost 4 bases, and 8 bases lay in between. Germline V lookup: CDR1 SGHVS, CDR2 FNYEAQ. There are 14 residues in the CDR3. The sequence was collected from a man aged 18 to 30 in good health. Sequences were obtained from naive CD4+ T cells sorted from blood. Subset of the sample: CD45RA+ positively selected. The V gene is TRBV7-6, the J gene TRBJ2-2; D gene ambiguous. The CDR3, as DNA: TGTGCCAGCAGCTTACAAGGGTCCACCGGGGAGCTGTTTTTT. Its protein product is CASSLQGSTGELFF. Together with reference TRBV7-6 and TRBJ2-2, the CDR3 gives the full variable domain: GAGVSQSPRYKVTKRGQDVALRCDPISGHVSLYWYRQALGQGPEFLTYFNYEAQQDKSGLPNDRFSAERPEGSISTLTIQRTEQRDSAMYRCASSLQGSTGELFFGEGSRLTVL.